The following is a TCR beta chain sequence with its context. TCRdb analysed the 5' RACE reads with MiXCR anew, one entry per CDR3 protein. This sample yields under 700,000 distinct CDR3 sequences, of which 17% are seen a single time; 17% belongs to the top ten. The data originate from a study of T cells after yellow fever vaccination. The ends lost 3 bases at V and 1 base at J; junction bases unmatched: 3. Germline V lookup: CDR1 SGHTA, CDR2 FQGNSA. The CDR3 has 14 residues. Sequences were derived from PBMCs, sampled about 5 days after the first yellow fever vaccination. The receptor was isolated from a man younger than 35 who received the YFV17D yellow fever vaccine. The genes are TRBV7-2 and TRBJ2-7, with TRBD2 matching over 7 bases. The DNA for the CDR3 is TGTGCCAGCAGCTTCGGACTAGTTTCCTACGAGCAGTACTTC. It is translated as CASSFGLVSYEQYF.